Following are 11 T cell receptor beta chains from one sample sequenced in a study of cytomegalovirus exposure and HLA in healthy donors. PCR primers comprised 60 Vbeta and 13 Jbeta primers. The table came from immunoSEQ multiplex PCR; TCRdb's copy has only in-frame clones and leaves some out. Among approximately 100,000 clones, 50% to 75% were seen once, and the ten largest hold 3.9%. Specimen: PBMCs. Source of these receptors: a man aged 25 to 45 in good health and CMV-seronegative.

This clone was seen a few times. The gene calls are TRBV9 and TRBJ2-3; D might be TRBD2 (6 bases). The CDR3 runs to 16 residues. Germline V gives CDR1 SGDLS, CDR2 YYNGEE. V lost 0 bases, J lost 2 bases, and 13 bases lay in between. The CDR3, as DNA: TGTGCCAGCAGCGTAGAAGGAGGGACCCTCACAGATACGCAGTATTTT. Translated: CASSVEGGTLTDTQYF.

This clone was observed a few times. The rearrangement joins TRBV7-2 to TRBJ2-7; TRBD2 agrees at 7 bases. CDR1 and CDR2 (germline): SGHTA, FQGNSA. Losses at the gene ends were 6 bases for V and 2 bases for J; bases not matched to a gene: 13. The CDR3 has 16 residues. For the CDR3, the DNA is TGTGCCAGCAGGACCAGCGGCGGGGGAGCCCCCTACGAGCAGTACTTC. This translates into CASRTSGGGAPYEQYF.

The chain recombines TRBV5-8 with TRBJ2-3; perhaps TRBD1 as D (6 bases). Trimming pared 1 base from V and 4 bases from J, leaving 10 bases between. CDR3 length equals 14 residues. The germline gives CDR1 SGHTS, CDR2 YDEGEE. CDR3 loop: CASSLPQGSDTQYF. DNA of the CDR3: TGTGCCAGCAGCTTGCCCCAGGGGTCAGATACGCAGTATTTT.

This clone was seen a few times. Germline is not matched at one junction end, which may reflect a read error. The chain carries TRBV11-2 and TRBJ1-1, with D perhaps matching TRBD1 (6 bases). Germline CDR1 reads SGHAT; CDR2 reads FQNNGV. The CDR3 extends over 13 amino acids. Here the CDR3 reads CASSLEQGTEAFF. The CDR3 nucleotides read TGTGCCAGCAGCCTAGAACAGGGCACTGAAGCTTTCTTT.

The chain has TRBV5-4 and TRBJ1-1, with a weak D call TRBD1 (6 bases). The CDR3 has 16 amino acids. CDR1 is SGHNT, CDR2 YYREEE, per germline (reference sequence). Trimming pared 2 bases from V and 3 bases from J, leaving 17 bases between. In nucleotides, the CDR3 is TGTGCCAGCAGCTTTCTTCCCCGTCCAGGGGACACTGAAGCTTTCTTT. Translated: CASSFLPRPGDTEAFF.

This clone turned up a few times. This chain uses TRBV28 with TRBJ2-7; a weak D match, TRBD2 (5 bases). The CDR3 extends over 13 amino acids. Looked up from germline, CDR1 is MDHEN and CDR2 is SYDVKM. Here the CDR3 reads CAAGRTSSYEQYF. In DNA, the CDR3 is TGTGCGGCGGGCAGGACCAGCTCCTACGAGCAGTACTTC.

This clone has more than one count but fewer than ten. The chain carries TRBV2 and TRBJ1-3; D unclear. Germline values: CDR1 SNHLY, CDR2 FYNNEI. CDR3 length: 14 amino acids. The V and J ends lost 3 bases and 0 bases respectively, with 6 bases between them. The CDR3 region has the DNA TGTGCCAGCAGTGACCCGGGCTCTGGAAACACCATATATTTT. Its protein is CASSDPGSGNTIYF.

Written as DNA, the CDR3 is TGTGCCATCAGTGGTGACAGTGATACGCAGTATTTT. Residues: CAISGDSDTQYF. V and J are TRBV10-3 and TRBJ2-3; perhaps TRBD1 as D (5 bases). The CDR3 totals 12 residues. Trimming shortened V by 4 bases and J by 6 bases, and 8 bases separated the two germline ends. The germline V gene encodes CDR1 ENHRY and CDR2 SYGVKD.

The rearrangement joins TRBV5-4 to TRBJ1-3, with unresolved D. CDR3 length: 13 amino acids. V lost 1 base to trimming and J lost 4 bases, with 6 bases between them. Germline CDR1 and CDR2: SGHNT and YYREEE (reference sequence). CDR3 nucleotide sequence: TGTGCCAGCAGCTTGAATTCGGGAAACACCATATATTTT. This encodes CASSLNSGNTIYF. The full variable domain, with the rest looked up from reference TRBV5-4 and TRBJ1-3, is ETGVTQSPTHLIKTRGQQVTLRCSSQSGHNTVSWYQQALGQGPQFIFQYYREEENGRGNFPPRFSGLQFPNYSSELNVNALELDDSALYLCASSLNSGNTIYFGEGSWLTVV.

The chain links TRBV2 to TRBJ2-3; 8 positions agree with TRBD1. V was pared by 4 bases and J by 2 bases, with 11 bases of the junction left unmatched. The CDR3 contains 17 residues. Looked up from germline, CDR1 is SNHLY and CDR2 is FYNNEI. CDR3 nucleotides: TGTGCCAGCAGTGCACCCCAGGGGGCGCCCCTCACAGATACGCAGTATTTT. Its protein is CASSAPQGAPLTDTQYF.

This clone has only a few counts. The chain uses TRBV29-1 and TRBJ2-3, with a weak D call TRBD1 (6 bases). The length of the CDR3 is 14 residues. The V gene lost 5 bases and the J gene lost 3 bases, with 15 bases spanning the gap. Per germline, CDR1 SQVTM and CDR2 ANQGSEA. The CDR3 coding sequence is TGCAGCGTTCAGGACAGCCGTCGGACAGATACGCAGTATTTT. Translating gives CSVQDSRRTDTQYF.